This T cell receptor (beta chain) is from a study of blood T cells in healthy people across ages. The authors ran a second PCR of 7 to 11 cycles using a sample-barcoded 5' primer and a J-beta primer mix. TCRdb reprocessed the 5' RACE reads with MiXCR, giving one entry per CDR3 protein. The repertoire has under 700,000 distinct CDR3 sequences, about 25% of them found once; the top ten carry approximately 8.7%. In this sample, this clonotype turned up a few times. This CDR3 has 17 amino acids. CDR1 is MGHDK and CDR2 is SYGVNS in the germline V gene. V was clipped by 6 bases and J by 4 bases; unmatched bases: 12. These same data were also listed under a study on T cells of mothers and their children.

This sequence joins TRBV25-1 and TRBJ2-1; 10 bases align to TRBD2. The sequencing sample was made of blood. The receptor's source is a boy aged 5 to 17 in good health. The CDR3 DNA is TGTGCCAGCAGCGGACCCCAAAGCGGGAGGGATTACAATGAGCAGTTCTTC. Its translation: CASSGPQSGRDYNEQFF.